A selection of T cell receptor beta chains follows, all from one sample in a study of tumour-infiltrating T cells in Burkitt lymphoma. Here immunoSEQ multiplex PCR was the method, and the copy in TCRdb shows in-frame clones only, minus some. The data contain around 50,000 clones, roughly 30% of them singletons. Sequencing was performed on tumor tissue. These receptors were collected from a human donor with Burkitt lymphoma. Both conserved end residues are trimmed from each CDR3. Each record gives: J gene, V gene, CDR3 protein.

J gene: TRBJ1-1
V gene: TRBV7-8
CDR3 protein: ASSLGPGAEAF

J gene: TRBJ2-7
V gene: TRBV7-9
CDR3 protein: ASSLGGGLGYEQY

J gene: TRBJ1-4
V gene: TRBV7-9
CDR3 protein: ASSLRQDEKLF

J gene: TRBJ2-1
V gene: TRBV6-6
CDR3 protein: ASSQTGKQF

J gene: TRBJ1-4
V gene: TRBV6-5
CDR3 protein: ASSLYSNEKLF

J gene: TRBJ1-5
V gene: TRBV6-1
CDR3 protein: ASSERTVNQPQH

J gene: TRBJ2-5
V gene: TRBV2
CDR3 protein: ASSGGLAGPETQY

J gene: TRBJ1-1
V gene: TRBV5-1
CDR3 protein: ASSQQGGNTEAF

J gene: TRBJ2-1
V gene: TRBV5-6
CDR3 protein: ASSRYNEQF

J gene: TRBJ1-2
V gene: TRBV5-1
CDR3 protein: ASSTSIGTEYGYT